What follows are 16 T cell receptor beta chains derived from one specimen sequenced in a study of T cell responses to AZD1222 COVID-19 vaccine. Generated by immunoSEQ multiplex PCR, the TCRdb table keeps only in-frame clones and is missing some. The table lists about 140,000 clones, about 92% of them singletons. Sequenced here: peripheral blood, sampled on day 0 of MenACWY control vaccination. Receptors originate from an adult in good health.

This clone has only one observation. The chain links TRBV4-2 to TRBJ1-5; D is uncertain. V was trimmed by 4 bases and J by 3 bases, leaving 13 bases between them. This CDR3 has 15 residues. Germline V gives CDR1 LGHNA, CDR2 YNFKEQ. The CDR3 sequence: CASSPMKGDNQPQHF. For the CDR3, the DNA is TGTGCCAGCAGCCCAATGAAAGGAGACAATCAGCCCCAGCATTTT.

J is TRBJ2-3 and V is TRBV6-5; a weak D match, TRBD2 (5 bases). Deletions cut 4 bases from V and 6 bases from J, with 20 bases between. CDR1 MNHEY and CDR2 SVGAGI come from the germline V gene. The CDR3 is 16 residues long. DNA of the CDR3: TGTGCCAGCAGTTCTCCGGGAAGTATGACATCGGATACGCAGTATTTT. This translates into CASSSPGSMTSDTQYF.

The rearrangement joins TRBV5-1 to TRBJ1-3; unclear D gene. The ends were cut back, 0 bases at V and 2 bases at J, with 9 bases in the middle. The CDR3 totals 15 residues. Looked up from germline, CDR1 is SGHRS and CDR2 is YFSETQ. CDR3 protein: CASSLVDGAGNTIYF. The CDR3 nucleotides are TGCGCCAGCAGCTTGGTTGATGGAGCTGGAAACACCATATATTTT.

The chain recombines TRBV6-5 with TRBJ1-1, with 7 bases that match TRBD1. V gave up 10 bases and J gave up 5 bases; unmatched junction bases: 13. This CDR3 has 14 amino acids. Germline loops: CDR1 MNHEY, CDR2 SVGAGI. The CDR3 here is CAISRGAGGTEAFF. In DNA form, the CDR3 reads TGTGCCATTAGTCGAGGGGCAGGGGGGACTGAAGCTTTCTTT.

This chain links TRBV9 with TRBJ2-1, with D perhaps TRBD2 (5 bases). The length of the CDR3 is 14 residues. Germline lookup yields CDR1 SGDLS and CDR2 YYNGEE. V dropped 6 bases and J dropped 0 bases, with 10 bases sitting between them. CDR3 sequence: CASNPGSSYNEQFF. The CDR3 DNA is TGTGCCAGCAACCCGGGGAGCTCCTACAATGAGCAGTTCTTC.

The V gene is TRBV27, the J gene TRBJ1-1; a weak D match, TRBD1 (5 bases). This CDR3 has 16 amino acids. The V and J ends lost 6 bases and 2 bases respectively, with 19 bases between them. CDR1 and CDR2 (germline): MNHEY, SMNVEV (reference sequence). The CDR3 sequence is CASSQLMGLVNTEAFF. The CDR3 region has the DNA TGTGCCAGCAGCCAACTTATGGGACTCGTAAACACTGAAGCTTTCTTT.

The V gene is TRBV2, the J gene TRBJ1-4, with a possible D match to TRBD1 (6 bases). V lost 6 bases, J lost 10 bases, and 27 bases lay in between. The length of the CDR3 is 17 residues. In germline, CDR1 is SNHLY, CDR2 FYNNEI. The CDR3 region is CASRDTGTTLGGGKLFF. CDR3 bases: TGTGCCAGCAGAGACACCGGGACAACCCTTGGGGGCGGAAAACTGTTTTTT.

This sequence joins TRBV28 and TRBJ1-2; weak D call: TRBD1 (5 bases). The V gene lost 2 bases and the J gene lost 4 bases, with 5 bases spanning the gap. The germline gives CDR1 MDHEN, CDR2 SYDVKM. The CDR3 is 12 residues long. As DNA, the CDR3 is TGTGCCAGCAGTTTAAGGGGCTATGGCTACACCTTC. Translation gives CASSLRGYGYTF.

V and J are TRBV7-9 and TRBJ2-3; TRBD2 aligns across 9 bases. This CDR3 is built from 16 residues. Trimming removed 1 base from V and 0 bases from J; junction bases left unmatched: 2. Germline V CDR1 and CDR2: SEHNR, FQNEAQ (reference sequence). For the CDR3, the DNA is TGTGCCAGCAGCTTAGGACTAGCGGATAGCACAGATACGCAGTATTTT. It specifies CASSLGLADSTDTQYF.

The chain recombines TRBV7-9 with TRBJ2-7; 7 bases line up with TRBD2. Germline trimming cut 8 bases from V and 2 bases from J; bases unmatched to any gene: 15. The CDR3 sequence is 16 residues long. The germline CDR1 and CDR2 sequences are SEHNR and FQNEAQ (reference sequence). This CDR3 reads CASVGGERDSPYEQYF. In DNA, the CDR3 is TGTGCCAGCGTGGGGGGGGAACGGGACTCCCCCTACGAGCAGTACTTC.

This chain uses TRBV6-1 with TRBJ1-5; 8 bases agree with TRBD1. The CDR3 runs 22 residues. Germline trimming cut 2 bases from V and 5 bases from J; bases unmatched to any gene: 26. Germline CDR1 and CDR2: MNHNS and SASEGT. CDR3 bases: TGTGCCAGCAGTGAAAGGCCCTCCGGTTTGGGACAGGTTGGCGGGGCGCATCAGCCCCAGCATTTT. Translation: CASSERPSGLGQVGGAHQPQHF.

The CDR3 loop reads CASSKGLLNTEAFF. DNA for the CDR3: TGTGCCAGTAGTAAGGGACTTTTGAACACTGAAGCTTTCTTT. J is TRBJ1-1 and V is TRBV19, with D tentatively TRBD1 (5 bases). The V gene lost 4 bases and the J gene lost 0 bases, with 9 bases spanning the gap. There are 14 residues in the CDR3. Looked up from germline, CDR1 is LNHDA and CDR2 is SQIVND (reference sequence). The full variable domain, completed using reference TRBV19 and TRBJ1-1, is DGGITQSPKYLFRKEGQNVTLSCEQNLNHDAMYWYRQDPGQGLRLIYYSQIVNDFQKGDIAEGYSVSREKKESFPLTVTSAQKNPTAFYLCASSKGLLNTEAFFGQGTRLTVV.

The chain uses TRBV2 and TRBJ2-7, with 12 bases fitting TRBD2. The V and J ends lost 6 bases and 2 bases, in that order; junction bases with no gene match: 2. Germline V lookup: CDR1 SNHLY, CDR2 FYNNEI. The CDR3 runs to 14 residues. For the CDR3, the DNA is TGTGCCAGCAGCGGACTAGCGGGGCCCTACGAGCAGTACTTC. This codes for CASSGLAGPYEQYF.

This rearrangement joins TRBV10-2 to TRBJ2-7; 13 bases agree with TRBD2. Germline CDR1 WSHSY, CDR2 SAAADI. This CDR3 comprises 14 residues. V was pared by 8 bases and J by 5 bases, with 6 bases of the junction left unmatched. The CDR3 DNA reads TGCGCCAGCGGACAACTAGCGGGAGGGAACGAGCAGTACTTC. Amino acids: CASGQLAGGNEQYF.

The rearrangement uses TRBV10-2 and TRBJ2-7; unclear D gene. Trimming stripped 0 bases from V and 2 bases from J, with 17 bases between. Per the germline V gene, CDR1 is WSHSY and CDR2 is SAAADI. The CDR3 spans 17 residues. The CDR3 sequence is CASSESPFRVPAYEQYF. DNA for the CDR3: TGCGCCAGCAGTGAGTCTCCCTTCCGGGTTCCAGCCTACGAGCAGTACTTC.

The chain joins TRBV5-5 to TRBJ2-1; D unresolved. V was pared by 4 bases and J by 6 bases, with 8 bases between. Germline values: CDR1 SGHKS, CDR2 YYEKEE (reference sequence). The CDR3 sequence is 12 residues long. The CDR3 spells CASSLDLNEQFF. The CDR3 nucleotides are TGTGCCAGCAGCCTAGACCTCAATGAGCAGTTCTTC. Together with reference TRBV5-5 and TRBJ2-1, the CDR3 gives the full variable domain: DAGVTQSPTHLIKTRGQQVTLRCSPISGHKSVSWYQQVLGQGPQFIFQYYEKEERGRGNFPDRFSARQFPNYSSELNVNALLLGDSALYLCASSLDLNEQFFGPGTRLTVL.